This T cell receptor (beta chain) was sequenced for a study of Graves' ophthalmopathy and Graves' hyperthyroidism. The germline gives CDR1 MNHEY, CDR2 SVGAGI. This CDR3 is built from 15 residues. The V end was cut by 1 base, the J end by 4 bases, with 11 bases between. A single count supports this clonotype. Certain patients were not enrolled. These were patients with other autoimmune diseases, uncontrolled infections, pregnancy or lactation. Amplification targeted the TCR beta CDR3 regions, with RNA transcripts as the source material. First-round RT-PCR with HTBI primers preceded a second-round multiplex PCR. One entry per CDR3 protein, called by TCRdb with MiXCR from the multiplex PCR reads. The data contain fewer than 250,000 distinct CDR3 sequences, just under 30% of them singletons.

J is TRBJ1-3 and V is TRBV6-5, with a weak D call TRBD1 (6 bases). The sequenced sample consisted of peripheral blood. The clonotype comes from a man aged 50 to 60 with Graves' ophthalmopathy. For the CDR3, the DNA is TGTGCCAGCAGTTACTTGGCAGGGGAGGGAAACACCATATATTTT. This translates into CASSYLAGEGNTIYF.